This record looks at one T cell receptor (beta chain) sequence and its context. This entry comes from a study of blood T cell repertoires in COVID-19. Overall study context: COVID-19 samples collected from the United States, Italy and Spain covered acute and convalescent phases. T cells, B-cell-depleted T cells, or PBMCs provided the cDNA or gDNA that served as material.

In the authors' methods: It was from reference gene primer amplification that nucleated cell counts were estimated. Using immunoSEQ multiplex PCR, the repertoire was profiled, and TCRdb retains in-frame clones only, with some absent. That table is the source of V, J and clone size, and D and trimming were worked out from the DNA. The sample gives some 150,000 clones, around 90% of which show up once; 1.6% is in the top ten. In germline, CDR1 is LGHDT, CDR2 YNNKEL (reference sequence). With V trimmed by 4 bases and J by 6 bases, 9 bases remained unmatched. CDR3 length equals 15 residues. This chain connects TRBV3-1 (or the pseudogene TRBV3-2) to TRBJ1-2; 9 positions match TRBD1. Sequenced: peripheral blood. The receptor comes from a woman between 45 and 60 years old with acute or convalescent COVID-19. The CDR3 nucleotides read TGTGCCAGCAGCCGGACCCGGACAGGGGAGCATGGCTACACCTTC. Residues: CASSRTRTGEHGYTF.